A single sample gave rise to the 19 T cell receptor beta chains below, sequenced in a study of regulatory T cells in long-lasting Graves disease. Time point described: persistent/refractory GD, antithyroid drugs over 5 years with positive TRAb. The TCR library was made from RNA extracted from PBMCs. Building of the TCR beta libraries involved iRepertoire HTBI primers and Arm-PCR of CDR3 regions. TCRdb reprocessed the multiplex PCR reads via MiXCR and lists one record per CDR3 protein. The sample includes hundreds of thousands of distinct CDR3 sequences, around a fifth of them seen just once. This sample comprised peripheral blood mononuclear cells (PBMCs), obtained when the disease was refractory, from a patient treated with antithyroid drugs. The receptors were sampled from a female donor with Graves disease.

The V and J genes are TRBV6-1 and TRBJ2-6; D is uncertain. V was clipped by 6 bases and J by 0 bases, with 9 bases between them. CDR3 length equals 15 residues. Germline V gene data show CDR1 as MNHNS and CDR2 as SASEGT. The CDR3 sequence is CASRRKVSGANVLTF. The CDR3 nucleotides read TGTGCCAGCAGGAGGAAGGTCTCTGGGGCCAACGTCCTGACTTTC.

In this sample, this clonotype turned up once. The V gene is TRBV30, the J gene TRBJ2-5; 11 bases match TRBD1. TRBJ2-1 matches the DNA end more closely, so the J call is doubtful. The germline V gene has CDR1 GTSNPN and CDR2 SVGIG (reference sequence). The CDR3 spans 14 residues. CDR3 protein: CAWSQVGQGGEQFF. DNA for the CDR3: TGTGCCTGGAGTCAGGTGGGACAGGGGGGTGAGCAGTTCTTC.

The rearrangement uses TRBV27 and TRBJ2-7, with 12 bases identical to TRBD2. The CDR3 has 15 residues. Germline values: CDR1 MNHEY, CDR2 SMNVEV (reference sequence). J lost 4 bases, V lost 0 bases, and 1 base had no gene match. The CDR3 loop is CASSLSGTSGYEQYF. Here the CDR3 DNA reads TGTGCCAGCAGTTTATCAGGGACTAGCGGGTACGAGCAGTACTTC.

This clonotype was observed many times. This rearrangement joins TRBV12-3 or TRBV12-4 to TRBJ1-1; D gene uncertain. V was trimmed by 5 bases and J by 0 bases, leaving 10 bases between them. This CDR3 contains 14 residues. CDR3 coding DNA: TGTGCCAGCAGTCCCAGTAGGGTGAACACTGAAGCTTTCTTT. The encoded protein is CASSPSRVNTEAFF.

This clonotype was found a few times. J is TRBJ1-1 and V is TRBV20-1; TRBD1 might be the D (6 bases). Trimming removed 2 bases at V and 1 base at J, with 8 bases between. The germline CDR1 and CDR2 sequences are DFQATT and SNEGSKA (reference sequence). The CDR3 is 13 amino acids. The CDR3 reads CSARQTGNTEAFF. The CDR3 nucleotides are TGCAGTGCTAGACAGACAGGGAACACTGAAGCTTTCTTT.

The genes are TRBV3-1 and TRBJ1-1; 8 bases map to TRBD1. The V and J ends lost 4 bases and 0 bases, in that order; junction bases with no gene match: 7. The CDR3 runs to 16 residues. CDR1 LGHDT and CDR2 YNNKEL come from the germline V gene (reference sequence). CDR3 amino acids: CASSRQGLFMNTEAFF. The CDR3 bases are TGTGCCAGCAGCCGACAGGGGCTGTTCATGAACACTGAAGCTTTCTTT.

The chain uses TRBV5-8 and TRBJ1-6; TRBD1 is a possible D gene (6 bases). The germline V and J ends were trimmed by 5 bases and 3 bases, with 12 bases remaining between them. Germline values: CDR1 SGHTS, CDR2 YDEGEE. The CDR3 has 15 amino acids. The CDR3 region is CASRPQGHYNSPLHF. As DNA, the CDR3 is TGTGCCAGCAGACCCCAGGGACACTATAATTCACCCCTCCACTTT.

The chain joins TRBV30 to TRBJ2-7, with D unclear. Deletions cut 1 base from V and 0 bases from J, with 13 bases between. Germline V gene sequence: CDR1 GTSNPN, CDR2 SVGIG (reference sequence). This CDR3 is built from 15 residues. CDR3: CAWSGRTAYSYEQYF. The CDR3 DNA sequence: TGTGCCTGGAGTGGACGGACGGCCTACTCCTACGAGCAGTACTTC.

This clonotype was counted at least ten times. The V gene is TRBV11-2, the J gene TRBJ1-2; D not certain. V gave up 3 bases and J gave up 4 bases, with 9 bases separating them. CDR1 SGHAT and CDR2 FQNNGV come from the germline V gene. This CDR3 is built from 13 residues. The CDR3 nucleotides read TGTGCCAGCAGCTTTGTGGTGCGCTATGGCTACACCTTC. This translates into CASSFVVRYGYTF.

This clonotype turned up a few times. This sequence joins TRBV13 and TRBJ2-7; 7 bases are shared with TRBD2. V lost 4 bases and J lost 3; bases outside the gene matches: 6. The CDR3 contains 14 residues. Looked up from germline, CDR1 is PRHDT and CDR2 is FYEKMQ (reference sequence). As DNA, the CDR3 is TGTGCCAGCAGCTCCGGACTAGTCGGCTACGAGCAGTACTTC. Translated, it gives CASSSGLVGYEQYF.

The V call is TRBV19, the J call TRBJ2-5; possibly TRBD1 for D (6 bases). V lost 9 bases and J lost 10, with 30 bases in between. The CDR3 sequence is 16 residues long. In germline, CDR1 is LNHDA, CDR2 SQIVND (reference sequence). Written as DNA, the CDR3 is TGTGCCAGCGCGGAGACAGGAGGAGCACCGGTTTGGGACCAGTACTTC. It specifies CASAETGGAPVWDQYF. The full variable domain, in which reference TRBV19 and TRBJ2-5 provide the parts outside the CDR3, is DGGITQSPKYLFRKEGQNVTLSCEQNLNHDAMYWYRQDPGQGLRLIYYSQIVNDFQKGDIAEGYSVSREKKESFPLTVTSAQKNPTAFYLCASAETGGAPVWDQYFGPGTRLLVL.

The gene calls are TRBV19 and TRBJ1-6, with TRBD1 identical over 7 bases. With 5 bases clipped from V and 2 bases from J, the junction kept 6 bases outside the gene matches. This CDR3 comprises 16 residues. CDR1 and CDR2 from the germline V gene are LNHDA and SQIVND (reference sequence). For the CDR3, the DNA is TGTGCCAGTAGTCCGACAGGGTGGACCTATAATTCACCCCTCCACTTT. It encodes CASSPTGWTYNSPLHF.

This clonotype was counted a few times. This chain uses TRBV19 with TRBJ2-5; 8 bases are shared with TRBD1. This CDR3 comprises 13 residues. CDR1 is LNHDA, CDR2 SQIVND, per germline (reference sequence). V lost 6 bases, J lost 3 bases, and 3 bases stayed unmatched. The CDR3 here is CASSEGQEETQYF. In DNA, the CDR3 is TGTGCCAGTAGCGAGGGACAGGAAGAGACCCAGTACTTC.

The rearrangement links TRBV25-1 to TRBJ2-1, with TRBD2 matching over 10 bases. The V gene's germline CDR1 is MGHDK and CDR2 SYGVNS. CDR3 size: 15 residues. V shed 6 bases, J shed 6 bases, and the junction held 8 bases outside the gene matches. This CDR3 reads CASSPLAGAANEQFF. The CDR3 bases are TGTGCCAGCAGCCCTCTAGCGGGAGCGGCCAATGAGCAGTTCTTC.

At least ten counts were recorded for this clonotype. This rearrangement joins TRBV20-1 to TRBJ1-1, with D hard to call. Germline-derived CDR1 and CDR2 are DFQATT and SNEGSKA (reference sequence). This CDR3 is built from 11 residues. V lost 2 bases, J lost 11 bases, and 12 bases lay in between. CDR3 bases: TGCAGTGCTAGAAAAGAGATCTTGGCTTTCTTT. Its protein product is CSARKEILAFF.

For this clonotype: A much larger clone sits a single nucleotide away, making a read error possible. V gene TRBV5-8 combines with J gene TRBJ1-1; D gene unclear. CDR1 is SGHTS, CDR2 YDEGEE, per germline. The length of the CDR3 is 12 residues. V was clipped by 5 bases and J by 1 base, with 6 bases between them. CDR3 sequence (DNA): TGTGCCAGCAGGTGGGCGAACACTGAAGCTTTCTTT. Its protein is CASRWANTEAFF.

This clonotype was picked up many times. V gene TRBV28 combines with J gene TRBJ1-2; TRBD1 might be the D (5 bases). CDR1 is MDHEN and CDR2 is SYDVKM in the germline V gene. Trimming cost V 1 base and J 5 bases, with 8 bases left between them. This CDR3 has 13 amino acids. The CDR3 region is CASSLYQGYGYTF. The CDR3 nucleotides read TGTGCCAGCAGTTTATATCAGGGTTATGGCTACACCTTC.

The chain has TRBV24-1 and TRBJ2-2, with TRBD1 identical over 9 bases. Germline CDR1 reads KGHDR; CDR2 reads SFDVKD. V dropped 9 bases and J dropped 6; count of bases not matched to a gene: 1. The CDR3 has 12 residues. Here the CDR3 DNA reads TGTGCCACCGGGACAGGGCCCGGGGAGCTGTTTTTT. This encodes CATGTGPGELFF.

The rearrangement uses TRBV12-3 or TRBV12-4 and TRBJ1-1; D perhaps matches TRBD1 (6 bases). Deletions cut 5 bases from V and 11 bases from J, with 15 bases between. This CDR3 has 12 residues. In nucleotides, the CDR3 is TGTGCCAGCAGTGGGGGCGGGGGATCTGCTTTCTTT. Its translation: CASSGGGGSAFF.